This entry lists 11 T cell receptor beta chains sequenced from one sample in a study of shared clonotypes between healthy human individuals. Libraries were prepared by immunoSEQ multiplex PCR; TCRdb keeps only in-frame clonotypes and omits some of them. The sample has approximately 940,000 clones, roughly 72% seen once. The specimen sequenced was memory CD4+ T cells sorted from blood. The subset: CD45RA-negative fraction. These receptors all come from a man in his late teens or twenties in good health.

This clone was detected once. The gene calls are TRBV5-1 and TRBJ2-7; TRBD1 matches at 9 bases. The ends lost 0 bases at V and 2 bases at J; junction bases unmatched: 3. The CDR3 runs 15 residues. CDR1 and CDR2 from the germline V gene are SGHRS and YFSETQ. CDR3: CASSLEGTGPYEQYF. DNA for the CDR3: TGCGCCAGCAGCTTGGAGGGGACAGGGCCCTACGAGCAGTACTTC.

About this clone itself: One base away lies a much larger clone, so this may be a sequencing read error. Other nucleotide sequences from this sample produce the same CDR3. This sequence joins TRBV5-4 and TRBJ2-1; 7 bases map to TRBD1. CDR1 is SGHNT and CDR2 is YYREEE in the germline V gene (reference sequence). CDR3 length: 15 residues. V lost 0 bases and J lost 3; bases outside the gene matches: 3. The CDR3 bases are TGTGCCAGCAGCTTGGGGGCAGGGGGCTACAATGAGCAGTTCTTC. This translates into CASSLGAGGYNEQFF.

The chain combines TRBV9 with TRBJ2-1; D could derive from TRBD1 or TRBD2 (5 bases each). Per germline, CDR1 SGDLS and CDR2 YYNGEE. The CDR3 totals 19 residues. V lost 4 bases and J 2 bases, leaving 25 bases between the germline ends. The CDR3 DNA reads as TGTGCCAGCAGCTTTCGCGTAGGGGAGAGCAATGTCGCCTACAATGAGCAGTTCTTC. Translating it yields CASSFRVGESNVAYNEQFF.

The chain uses TRBV5-1 and TRBJ2-6, with TRBD2 matching 7 bases. V lost 4 bases, J lost 0 bases, and 4 bases stayed unmatched. This CDR3 is 16 amino acids long. The germline V gene encodes CDR1 SGHRS and CDR2 YFSETQ. In DNA form, the CDR3 reads TGCGCCAGCAGCCAAGTAGCGGGCTCTGGGGCCAACGTCCTGACTTTC. It translates to CASSQVAGSGANVLTF.

This clone appeared a single time. A clone one base away is much larger, so this may be a read error. The same CDR3 is also encoded by other DNA sequences in this sample. V and J are TRBV11-2 and TRBJ2-7; tentative D call: TRBD1 (6 bases). The V gene's germline CDR1 is SGHAT and CDR2 FQNNGV. Between the trimmed V and J ends, which lost 5 bases and 3 bases, there was a span of 8 bases. The CDR3 spans 12 residues. CDR3 sequence: CASSLQGYEQYF. In DNA, the CDR3 is TGTGCCAGCAGCCTACAGGGCTACGAGCAGTACTTC. The variable domain in full, completed from reference TRBV11-2 and TRBJ2-7, reads EAGVAQSPRYKIIEKRQSVAFWCNPISGHATLYWYQQILGQGPKLLIQFQNNGVVDDSQLPKDRFSAERLKGVDSTLKIQPAKLEDSAVYLCASSLQGYEQYFGPGTRLTVT.

With regard to this clone: The same CDR3 is also encoded by other DNA sequences in this sample. The chain employs TRBV5-1 and TRBJ2-2; perhaps TRBD2 as D (6 bases). Germline V gene sequence: CDR1 SGHRS, CDR2 YFSETQ. The V end was cut by 0 bases, the J end by 0 bases, with 6 bases between. This CDR3 comprises 15 residues. The CDR3 region has the DNA TGCGCCAGCAGCTTGGCGGGGGCGAACACCGGGGAGCTGTTTTTT. It specifies CASSLAGANTGELFF.

The J gene is TRBJ2-7, the V gene TRBV21-1; the table names TRBD2, a call not compared with the DNA. TRBV21-1 is designated a pseudogene. This CDR3 spans 17 amino acids. The CDR3 DNA follows: TGTGCCAGCAGCAAAGAGTTGGGCGGGACTCTCACCTACGAGCAGTACTTC. The encoded protein is CASSKELGGTLTYEQYF.

The genes are TRBV11-2 and TRBJ1-3; 9 bases agree with TRBD1. The CDR3 is 14 amino acids. From germline, CDR1 is SGHAT and CDR2 FQNNGV. The trim removed 6 bases at V and 3 bases at J, leaving 3 bases unmatched. This chain's CDR3 is CASSRTGVGNTIYF. CDR3 in DNA: TGTGCCAGCAGTCGGACAGGGGTTGGAAACACCATATATTTT.

J is TRBJ1-1 and V is TRBV29-1, with 8 positions matching TRBD1. The CDR3 totals 12 residues. Germline V gene lookup returns CDR1 SQVTM and CDR2 ANQGSEA. Trimming cost V 1 base and J 10 bases; bases outside gene matches: 5. DNA of the CDR3: TGCAGCGTTGAAGGGAGCAGGGGGCGAGCTTTCTTT. Encoded protein: CSVEGSRGRAFF. Combining the CDR3 with reference TRBV29-1 and TRBJ1-1 gives the whole variable domain SAVISQKPSRDICQRGTSLTIQCQVDSQVTMMFWYRQQPGQSLTLIATANQGSEATYESGFVIDKFPISRPNLTFSTLTVSNMSPEDSSIYLCSVEGSRGRAFFGQGTRLTVV.

The chain has TRBV7-2 and TRBJ1-3; unclear D gene. V lost 4 bases to trimming and J lost 4 bases, with 11 bases between them. This CDR3 spans 14 amino acids. The germline V gene has CDR1 SGHTA and CDR2 FQGNSA. CDR3 protein: CASSSNPLGNTIYF. The CDR3 region has the DNA TGTGCCAGCAGCTCGAATCCGTTAGGAAACACCATATATTTT.

The gene calls are TRBV2 and TRBJ1-4; weak D call: TRBD1 (5 bases). CDR3 size: 15 residues. CDR1 is SNHLY, CDR2 FYNNEI, per germline. Trimming shortened V by 6 bases and J by 0 bases, and 11 bases separated the two germline ends. The CDR3 region is CASRTQGTTNEKLFF. As DNA, the CDR3 is TGTGCCAGCAGGACCCAGGGTACAACTAATGAAAAACTGTTTTTT.